These 5 T cell receptor beta chains were sequenced from one sample in a study of T cell responses to AZD1222 COVID-19 vaccine. Generated by immunoSEQ multiplex PCR, the TCRdb table keeps only in-frame clones and is missing some. The sample lists about 77,000 clones; roughly 90% were seen once. The sample was peripheral blood, taken 28 days after the second AZD1222 dose. The origin of the receptors is an adult who received the AZD1222 COVID-19 vaccine.

The V gene is TRBV9, the J gene TRBJ1-1; possible D gene TRBD1, 6 bases. V was trimmed by 3 bases and J by 1 base, leaving 10 bases between them. CDR3 length: 14 residues. The V gene's germline CDR1 is SGDLS and CDR2 YYNGEE. The CDR3 bases are TGTGCCAGCAGCGAGTCGGGACAGAACACTGAAGCTTTCTTT. Translating it yields CASSESGQNTEAFF.

DNA for the CDR3: TGTGCCACCTCCTTCACTTTAGCGGGATCCCTGGACGAGCAGTACTTC. It translates to CATSFTLAGSLDEQYF. The gene calls are TRBV19 and TRBJ2-7; 8 positions agree with TRBD2. The length of the CDR3 is 16 residues. Germline CDR1 is LNHDA and CDR2 is SQIVND (reference sequence). The V gene end was trimmed by 10 bases and the J gene end by 5 bases; junction bases not matched to a gene: 19.

This rearrangement joins TRBV30 to TRBJ1-2, with D tentatively TRBD1 (5 bases). The CDR3 extends over 12 amino acids. CDR1 and CDR2 from the germline V gene are GTSNPN and SVGIG (reference sequence). V lost 5 bases to trimming and J lost 5 bases, with 12 bases between them. CDR3 region: CAWGGDGYGYTF. The CDR3 nucleotides read TGTGCCTGGGGGGGAGACGGGTATGGCTACACCTTC.

As to this clone: Other nucleotide sequences in the sample specify the same CDR3. This chain joins TRBV9 and TRBJ2-1, with D perhaps matching TRBD1 (6 bases). The ends were cut back, 0 bases at V and 1 base at J, with 8 bases in the middle. This CDR3 is built from 15 residues. Germline V gene data show CDR1 as SGDLS and CDR2 as YYNGEE. The CDR3 reads CASSVVGGSYNEQFF. Written as DNA, the CDR3 is TGTGCCAGCAGCGTAGTAGGGGGTTCCTACAATGAGCAGTTCTTC.

The chain links TRBV2 to TRBJ2-2; D gene unclear. Trimming cost V 7 bases and J 5 bases, with 14 bases left between them. CDR1 and CDR2 (germline): SNHLY, FYNNEI. This CDR3 region has 14 residues. In DNA form, the CDR3 reads TGTGCCAGCATCGAGCTCCTCCGAACCGGGGAGCTGTTTTTT. Translation gives CASIELLRTGELFF.